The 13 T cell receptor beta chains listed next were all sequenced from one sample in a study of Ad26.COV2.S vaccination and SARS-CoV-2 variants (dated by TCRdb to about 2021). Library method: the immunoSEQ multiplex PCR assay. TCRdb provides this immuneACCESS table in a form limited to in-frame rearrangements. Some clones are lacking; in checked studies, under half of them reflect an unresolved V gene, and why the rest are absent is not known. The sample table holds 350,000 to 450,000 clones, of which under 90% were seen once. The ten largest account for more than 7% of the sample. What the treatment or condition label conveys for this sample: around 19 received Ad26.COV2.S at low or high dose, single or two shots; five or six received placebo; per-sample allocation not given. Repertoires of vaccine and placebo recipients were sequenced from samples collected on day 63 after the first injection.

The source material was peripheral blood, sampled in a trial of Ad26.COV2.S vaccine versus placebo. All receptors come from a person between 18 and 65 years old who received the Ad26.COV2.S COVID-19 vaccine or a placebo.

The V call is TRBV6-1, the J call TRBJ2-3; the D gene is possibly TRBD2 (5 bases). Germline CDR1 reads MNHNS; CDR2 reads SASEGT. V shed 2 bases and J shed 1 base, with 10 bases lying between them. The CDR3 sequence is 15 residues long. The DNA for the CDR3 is TGTGCCAGCAGTGAATTGACGGAGGGCACAGATACGCAGTATTTT. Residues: CASSELTEGTDTQYF.

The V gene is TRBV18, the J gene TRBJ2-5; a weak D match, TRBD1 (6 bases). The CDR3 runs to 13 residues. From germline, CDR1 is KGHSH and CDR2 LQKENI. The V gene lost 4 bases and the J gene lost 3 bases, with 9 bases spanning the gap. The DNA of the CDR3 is TGTGCCAGCTCACTATCAGGGGAAGAGACCCAGTACTTC. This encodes CASSLSGEETQYF.

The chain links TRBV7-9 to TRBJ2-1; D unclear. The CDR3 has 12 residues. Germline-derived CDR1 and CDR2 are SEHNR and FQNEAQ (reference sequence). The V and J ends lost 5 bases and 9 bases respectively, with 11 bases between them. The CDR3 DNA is TGTGCCAGCAGCGGGTGGACCTCTGAGCAGTTCTTC. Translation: CASSGWTSEQFF. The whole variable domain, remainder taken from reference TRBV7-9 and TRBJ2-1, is DTGVSQNPRHKITKRGQNVTFRCDPISEHNRLYWYRQTLGQGPEFLTYFQNEAQLEKSRLLSDRFSAERPKGSFSTLEIQRTEQGDSAMYLCASSGWTSEQFFGPGTRLTVL.

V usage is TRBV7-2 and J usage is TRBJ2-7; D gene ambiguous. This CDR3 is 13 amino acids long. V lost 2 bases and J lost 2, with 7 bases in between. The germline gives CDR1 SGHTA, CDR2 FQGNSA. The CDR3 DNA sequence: TGTGCCAGCAGCTTAATCCCGGCCTACGAGCAGTACTTC. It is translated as CASSLIPAYEQYF. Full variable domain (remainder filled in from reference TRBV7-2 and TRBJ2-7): GAGVSQSPSNKVTEKGKDVELRCDPISGHTALYWYRQSLGQGLEFLIYFQGNSAPDKSGLPSDRFSAERTGGSVSTLTIQRTQQEDSAVYLCASSLIPAYEQYFGPGTRLTVT.

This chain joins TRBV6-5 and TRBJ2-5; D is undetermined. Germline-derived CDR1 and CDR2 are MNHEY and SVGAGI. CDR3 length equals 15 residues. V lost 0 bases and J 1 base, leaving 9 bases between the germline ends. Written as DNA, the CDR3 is TGTGCCAGCAGTTACTCGGGCCGACTCCAAGAGACCCAGTACTTC. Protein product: CASSYSGRLQETQYF.

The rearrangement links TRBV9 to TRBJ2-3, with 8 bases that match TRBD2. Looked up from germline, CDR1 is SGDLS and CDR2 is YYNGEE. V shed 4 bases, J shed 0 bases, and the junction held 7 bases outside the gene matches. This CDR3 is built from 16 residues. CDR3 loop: CASSLTSGFSTDTQYF. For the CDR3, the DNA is TGTGCCAGCAGCCTCACTAGCGGTTTTAGCACAGATACGCAGTATTTT. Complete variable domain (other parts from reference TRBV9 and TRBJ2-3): DSGVTQTPKHLITATGQRVTLRCSPRSGDLSVYWYQQSLDQGLQFLIQYYNGEERAKGNILERFSAQQFPDLHSELNLSSLELGDSALYFCASSLTSGFSTDTQYFGPGTRLTVL.

The CDR3 reads CASRPASGGPNHNPTGELFF. In DNA form, the CDR3 reads TGCGCCAGCCGCCCGGCTAGCGGGGGGCCTAATCACAATCCCACCGGGGAGCTGTTTTTT. The chain recombines TRBV10-1 with TRBJ2-2, with 11 bases lining up with TRBD2. CDR3 length: 20 amino acids. The ends lost 8 bases at V and 4 bases at J; junction bases unmatched: 21. The germline CDR1 and CDR2 sequences are WNHNN and SYGVQD (reference sequence).

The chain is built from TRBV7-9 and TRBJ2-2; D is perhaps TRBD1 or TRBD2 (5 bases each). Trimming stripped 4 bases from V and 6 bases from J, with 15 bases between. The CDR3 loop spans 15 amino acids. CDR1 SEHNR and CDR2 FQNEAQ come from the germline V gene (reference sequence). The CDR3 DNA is TGTGCCAGCAGCTCCGGACGGGGACCTTCCGGGGAGCTGTTTTTT. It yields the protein CASSSGRGPSGELFF. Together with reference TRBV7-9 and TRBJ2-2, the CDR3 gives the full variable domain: DTGVSQNPRHKITKRGQNVTFRCDPISEHNRLYWYRQTLGQGPEFLTYFQNEAQLEKSRLLSDRFSAERPKGSFSTLEIQRTEQGDSAMYLCASSSGRGPSGELFFGEGSRLTVL.

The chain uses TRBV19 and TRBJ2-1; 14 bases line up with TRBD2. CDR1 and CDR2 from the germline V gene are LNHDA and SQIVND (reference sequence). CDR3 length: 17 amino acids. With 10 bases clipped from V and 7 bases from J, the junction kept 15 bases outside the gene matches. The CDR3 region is CATQDPGLAGESNEQFF. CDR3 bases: TGTGCCACCCAGGACCCGGGACTAGCGGGAGAAAGTAATGAGCAGTTCTTC.

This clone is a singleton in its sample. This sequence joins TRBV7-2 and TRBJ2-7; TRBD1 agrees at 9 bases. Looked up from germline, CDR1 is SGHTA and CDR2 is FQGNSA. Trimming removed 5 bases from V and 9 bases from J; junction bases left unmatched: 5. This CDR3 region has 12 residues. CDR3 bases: TGTGCCAGCAGCCCGGACAGGGGTGGGCAGTACTTC. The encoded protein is CASSPDRGGQYF.

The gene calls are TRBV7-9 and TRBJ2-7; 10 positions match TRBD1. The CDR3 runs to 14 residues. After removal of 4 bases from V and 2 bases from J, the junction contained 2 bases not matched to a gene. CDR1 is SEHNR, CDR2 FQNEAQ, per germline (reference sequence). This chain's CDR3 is CASSSDRGAYEQYF. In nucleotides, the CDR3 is TGTGCCAGCAGCTCGGACAGGGGGGCCTACGAGCAGTACTTC.

CDR3 bases: TGCGCCAGCAGCTCACTAGCAAAGGGTAATGAGCAGTTCTTC. Protein: CASSSLAKGNEQFF. The V call is TRBV5-1, the J call TRBJ2-1; D might be TRBD2 (6 bases). Germline V gene sequence: CDR1 SGHRS, CDR2 YFSETQ. Trimming pared 3 bases from V and 7 bases from J, leaving 14 bases between. The CDR3 extends over 14 amino acids.

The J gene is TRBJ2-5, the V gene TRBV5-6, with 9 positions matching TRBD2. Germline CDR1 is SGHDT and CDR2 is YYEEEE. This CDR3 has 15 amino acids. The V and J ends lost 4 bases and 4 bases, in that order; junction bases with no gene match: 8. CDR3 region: CASSGGLAVGETQYF. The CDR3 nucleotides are TGTGCCAGCAGCGGGGGACTAGCTGTCGGAGAGACCCAGTACTTC.